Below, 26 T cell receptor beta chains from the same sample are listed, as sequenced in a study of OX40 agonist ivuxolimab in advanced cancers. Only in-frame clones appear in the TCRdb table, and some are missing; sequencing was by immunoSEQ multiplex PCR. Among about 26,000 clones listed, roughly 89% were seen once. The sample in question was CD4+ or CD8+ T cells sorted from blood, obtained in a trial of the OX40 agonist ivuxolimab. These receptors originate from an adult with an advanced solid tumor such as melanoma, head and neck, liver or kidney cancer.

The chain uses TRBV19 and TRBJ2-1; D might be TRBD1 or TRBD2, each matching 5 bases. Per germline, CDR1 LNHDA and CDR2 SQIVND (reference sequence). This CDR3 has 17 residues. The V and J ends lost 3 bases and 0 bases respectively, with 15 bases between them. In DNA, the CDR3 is TGTGCCAGTAGTATGGGGACCTATTCGTTCTCCTACAATGAGCAGTTCTTC. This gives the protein CASSMGTYSFSYNEQFF.

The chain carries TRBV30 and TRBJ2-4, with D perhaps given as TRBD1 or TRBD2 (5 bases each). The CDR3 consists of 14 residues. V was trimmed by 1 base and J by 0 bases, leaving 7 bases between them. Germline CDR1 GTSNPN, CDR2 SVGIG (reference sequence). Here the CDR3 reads CAWSGGVAKNIQYF. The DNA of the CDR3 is TGTGCCTGGAGTGGAGGGGTAGCCAAAAACATTCAGTACTTC. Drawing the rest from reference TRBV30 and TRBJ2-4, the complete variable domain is SQTIHQWPATLVQPVGSPLSLECTVEGTSNPNLYWYRQAAGRGLQLLFYSVGIGQISSEVPQNLSASRPQDRQFILSSKKLLLSDSGFYLCAWSGGVAKNIQYFGAGTRLSVL.

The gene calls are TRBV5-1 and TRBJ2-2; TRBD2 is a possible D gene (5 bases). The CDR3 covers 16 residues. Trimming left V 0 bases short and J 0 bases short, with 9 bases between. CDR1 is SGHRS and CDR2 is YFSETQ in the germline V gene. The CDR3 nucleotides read TGCGCCAGCAGCTTGGATTGGACTTCGAACACCGGGGAGCTGTTTTTT. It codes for CASSLDWTSNTGELFF.

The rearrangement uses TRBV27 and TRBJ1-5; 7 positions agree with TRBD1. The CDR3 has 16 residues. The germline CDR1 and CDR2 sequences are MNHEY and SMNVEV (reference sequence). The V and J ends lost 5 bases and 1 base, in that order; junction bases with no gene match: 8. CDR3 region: CASSPLGTASNQPQHF. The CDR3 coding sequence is TGTGCCAGCAGTCCGCTCGGGACAGCCAGCAATCAGCCCCAGCATTTT.

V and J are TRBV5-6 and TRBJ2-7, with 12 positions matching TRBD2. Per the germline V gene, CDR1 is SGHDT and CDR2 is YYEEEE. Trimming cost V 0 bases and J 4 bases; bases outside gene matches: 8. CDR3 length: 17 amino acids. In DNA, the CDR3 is TGTGCCAGCAGCTTGGGAGGACTAGCGGGACTCCGGTACGAGCAGTACTTC. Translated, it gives CASSLGGLAGLRYEQYF.

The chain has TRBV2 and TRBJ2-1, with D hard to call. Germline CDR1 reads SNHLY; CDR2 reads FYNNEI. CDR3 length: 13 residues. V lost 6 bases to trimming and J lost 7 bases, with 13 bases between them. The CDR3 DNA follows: TGTGCCAGCAGAACACGCACGTATAATGAGCAGTTCTTC. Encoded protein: CASRTRTYNEQFF.

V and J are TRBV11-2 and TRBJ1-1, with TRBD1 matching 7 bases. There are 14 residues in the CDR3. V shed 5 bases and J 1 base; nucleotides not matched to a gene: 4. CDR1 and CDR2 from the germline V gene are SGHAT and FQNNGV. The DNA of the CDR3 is TGTGCCAGCAGCCCGACAGGGCAGAACACTGAAGCTTTCTTT. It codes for CASSPTGQNTEAFF.

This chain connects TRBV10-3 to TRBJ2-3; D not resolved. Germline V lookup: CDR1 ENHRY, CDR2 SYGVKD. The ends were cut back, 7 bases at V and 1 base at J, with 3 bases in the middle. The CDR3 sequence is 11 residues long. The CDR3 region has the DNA TGTGCCATCAAGGGCACAGATACGCAGTATTTT. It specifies CAIKGTDTQYF.

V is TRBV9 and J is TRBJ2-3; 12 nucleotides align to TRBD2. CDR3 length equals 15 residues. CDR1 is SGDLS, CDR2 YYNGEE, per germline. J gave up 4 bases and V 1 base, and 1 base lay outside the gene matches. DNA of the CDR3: TGTGCCAGCAGCGTACTAGCGGGAGGGCCAGATACGCAGTATTTT. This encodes CASSVLAGGPDTQYF.

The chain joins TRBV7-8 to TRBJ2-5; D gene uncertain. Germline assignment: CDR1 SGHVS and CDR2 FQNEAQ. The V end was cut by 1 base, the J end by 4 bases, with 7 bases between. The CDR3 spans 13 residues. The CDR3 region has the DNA TGTGCCAGCAGCTTAGTTGGAAGAGAGACCCAGTACTTC. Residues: CASSLVGRETQYF. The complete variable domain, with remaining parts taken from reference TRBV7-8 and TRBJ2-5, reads GAGVSQSPRYKVAKRGQDVALRCDPISGHVSLFWYQQALGQGPEFLTYFQNEAQLDKSGLPSDRFFAERPEGSVSTLKIQRTQQEDSAVYLCASSLVGRETQYFGPGTRLLVL.

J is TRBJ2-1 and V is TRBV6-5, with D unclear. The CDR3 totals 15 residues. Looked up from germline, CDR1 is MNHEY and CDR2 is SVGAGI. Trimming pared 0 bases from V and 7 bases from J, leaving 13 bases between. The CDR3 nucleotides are TGTGCCAGCAGTTACTCCTTCGGCCCCTCGAATGAGCAGTTCTTC. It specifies CASSYSFGPSNEQFF.

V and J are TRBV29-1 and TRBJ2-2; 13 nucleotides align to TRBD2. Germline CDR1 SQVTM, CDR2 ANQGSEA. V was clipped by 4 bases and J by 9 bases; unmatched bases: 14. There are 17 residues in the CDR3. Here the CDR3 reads CSVAQRSGLAGEWELFF. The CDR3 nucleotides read TGCAGCGTTGCCCAAAGGTCAGGACTAGCGGGAGAGTGGGAGCTGTTTTTT.

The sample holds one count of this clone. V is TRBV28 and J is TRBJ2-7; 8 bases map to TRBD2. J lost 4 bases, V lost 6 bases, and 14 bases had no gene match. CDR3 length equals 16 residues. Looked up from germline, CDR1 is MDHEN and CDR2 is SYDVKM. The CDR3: CASSNPLSGSFYEQYF. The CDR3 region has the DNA TGTGCCAGCAGCAACCCACTAAGCGGGAGTTTTTACGAGCAGTACTTC.

The CDR3 coding sequence is TGTGCCAGCAGCCCTACTAGACTAGTGGGGAATGAGCAGTTCTTC. Its translation is CASSPTRLVGNEQFF. The rearrangement uses TRBV7-1 and TRBJ2-1; weak D call: TRBD2 (6 bases). TRBV7-1 is flagged as an ORF with uncertain function. Between the trimmed V and J ends, which lost 5 bases and 7 bases, there was a span of 18 bases. The CDR3 totals 15 residues.

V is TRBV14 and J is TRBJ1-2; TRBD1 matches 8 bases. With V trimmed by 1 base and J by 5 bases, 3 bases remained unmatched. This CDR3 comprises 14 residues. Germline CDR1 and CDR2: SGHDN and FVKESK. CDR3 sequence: CASSQAGGWYGYTF. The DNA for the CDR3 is TGTGCCAGCAGCCAAGCAGGGGGCTGGTATGGCTACACCTTC.

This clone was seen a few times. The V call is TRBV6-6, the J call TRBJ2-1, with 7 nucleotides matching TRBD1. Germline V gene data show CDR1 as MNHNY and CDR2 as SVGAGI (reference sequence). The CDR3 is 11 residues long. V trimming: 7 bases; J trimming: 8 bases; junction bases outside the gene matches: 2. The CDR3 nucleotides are TGTGCCAGCAAGGGGGCCGATGAGCAGTTCTTC. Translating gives CASKGADEQFF.

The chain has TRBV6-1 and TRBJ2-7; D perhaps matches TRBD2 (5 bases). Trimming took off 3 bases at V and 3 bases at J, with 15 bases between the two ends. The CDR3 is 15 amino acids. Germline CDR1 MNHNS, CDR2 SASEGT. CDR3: CASSEWKDGLYEQYF. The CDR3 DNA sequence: TGTGCCAGCAGTGAGTGGAAGGACGGACTCTACGAGCAGTACTTC.

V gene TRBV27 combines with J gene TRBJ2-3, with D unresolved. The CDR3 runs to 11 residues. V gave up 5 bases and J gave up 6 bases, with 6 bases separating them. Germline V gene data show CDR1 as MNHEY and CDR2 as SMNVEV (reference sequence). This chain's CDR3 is CASSLRDTQYF. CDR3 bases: TGTGCCAGCAGTCTCAGGGATACGCAGTATTTT.

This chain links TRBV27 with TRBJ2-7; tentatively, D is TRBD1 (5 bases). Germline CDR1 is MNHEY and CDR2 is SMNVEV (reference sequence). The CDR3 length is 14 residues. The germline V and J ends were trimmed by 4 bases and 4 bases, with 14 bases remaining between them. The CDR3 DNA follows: TGTGCCAGCAGTTACTCAGGGTATCAGTACGAGCAGTACTTC. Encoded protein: CASSYSGYQYEQYF.

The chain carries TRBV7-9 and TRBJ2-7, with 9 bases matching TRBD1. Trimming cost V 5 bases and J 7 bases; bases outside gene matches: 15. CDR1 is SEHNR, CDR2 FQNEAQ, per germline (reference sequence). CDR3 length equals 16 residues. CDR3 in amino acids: CASSRAGTGYFEEQYF. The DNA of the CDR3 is TGTGCCAGCAGCCGCGCCGGGACAGGGTATTTTGAGGAGCAGTACTTC.

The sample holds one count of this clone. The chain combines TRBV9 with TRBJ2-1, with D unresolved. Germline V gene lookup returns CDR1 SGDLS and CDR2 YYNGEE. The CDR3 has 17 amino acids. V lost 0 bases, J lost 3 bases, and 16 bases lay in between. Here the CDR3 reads CASSVEAASAIYNEQFF. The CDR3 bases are TGTGCCAGCAGCGTAGAGGCAGCTTCCGCTATCTACAATGAGCAGTTCTTC.

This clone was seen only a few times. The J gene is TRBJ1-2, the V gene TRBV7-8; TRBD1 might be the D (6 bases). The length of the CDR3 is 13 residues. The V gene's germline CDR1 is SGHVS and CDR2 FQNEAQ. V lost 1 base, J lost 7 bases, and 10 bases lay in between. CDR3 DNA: TGTGCCAGCAGCTTAGGGGGGCTGGCTGGCTACACCTTC. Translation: CASSLGGLAGYTF.

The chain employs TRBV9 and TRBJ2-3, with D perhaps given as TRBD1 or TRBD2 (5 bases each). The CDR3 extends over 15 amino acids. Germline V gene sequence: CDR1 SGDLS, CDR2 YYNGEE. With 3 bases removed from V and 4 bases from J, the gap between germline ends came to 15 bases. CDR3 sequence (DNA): TGTGCCAGCAGCGAGGGTTGGGGCGGGTCAGATACGCAGTATTTT. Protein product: CASSEGWGGSDTQYF.

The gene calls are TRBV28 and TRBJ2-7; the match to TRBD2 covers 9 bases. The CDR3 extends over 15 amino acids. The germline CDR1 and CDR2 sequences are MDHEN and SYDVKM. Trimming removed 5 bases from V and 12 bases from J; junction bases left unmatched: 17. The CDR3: CASSPGEVAGVGWYF. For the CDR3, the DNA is TGTGCCAGCAGTCCGGGGGAAGTAGCGGGAGTCGGATGGTACTTC.

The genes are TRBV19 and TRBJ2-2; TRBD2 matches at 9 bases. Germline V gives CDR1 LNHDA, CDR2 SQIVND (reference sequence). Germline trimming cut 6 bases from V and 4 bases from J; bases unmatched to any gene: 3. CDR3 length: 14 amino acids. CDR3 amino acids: CASRAGGRTGELFF. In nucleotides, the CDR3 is TGTGCCAGTAGAGCGGGGGGCCGCACCGGGGAGCTGTTTTTT.

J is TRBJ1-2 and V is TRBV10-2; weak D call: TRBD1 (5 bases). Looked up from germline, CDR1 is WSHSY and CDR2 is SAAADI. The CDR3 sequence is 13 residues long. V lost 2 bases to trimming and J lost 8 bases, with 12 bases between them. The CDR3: CASSEIGAQGYTF. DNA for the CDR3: TGCGCCAGCAGTGAGATTGGGGCGCAGGGCTACACCTTC.